This T cell receptor beta chain was found in a study of T cell responses to AZD1222 COVID-19 vaccine. Study results and limitations: Baseline testing showed seropositivity in only a handful of AZD1222 recipients. Clonal diversity was possibly underestimated; the donors were predominantly white British and more often female. No day 14 peak samples; only post-peak repertoires were characterized. Nearly half of spike-specific TCRs reportedly target variant regions that are unmutated in the B.1.351 and B.1.1.7 variants.

Germline V gene data show CDR1 as MNHNY and CDR2 as SVGAGI (reference sequence). The CDR3 runs 12 residues. Regarding this clone: The antigen is not known. Compared with germline, one end of the junction differs, possibly owing to a read error.

Generated by immunoSEQ multiplex PCR, the TCRdb table keeps only in-frame clones and is missing some. The sample holds around 180,000 clones, 90% to 95% seen once. This chain connects TRBV6-6 to TRBJ1-2; D uncertain. This TCR was recovered from an adult who received the AZD1222 COVID-19 vaccine. The starting material was peripheral blood, obtained 28 days after the second AZD1222 dose. CDR3 nucleotides: TGTGCCAGCAGTAGGAGGACGGAGGATGACTCCTTC. Translated, it gives CASSRRTEDDSF.